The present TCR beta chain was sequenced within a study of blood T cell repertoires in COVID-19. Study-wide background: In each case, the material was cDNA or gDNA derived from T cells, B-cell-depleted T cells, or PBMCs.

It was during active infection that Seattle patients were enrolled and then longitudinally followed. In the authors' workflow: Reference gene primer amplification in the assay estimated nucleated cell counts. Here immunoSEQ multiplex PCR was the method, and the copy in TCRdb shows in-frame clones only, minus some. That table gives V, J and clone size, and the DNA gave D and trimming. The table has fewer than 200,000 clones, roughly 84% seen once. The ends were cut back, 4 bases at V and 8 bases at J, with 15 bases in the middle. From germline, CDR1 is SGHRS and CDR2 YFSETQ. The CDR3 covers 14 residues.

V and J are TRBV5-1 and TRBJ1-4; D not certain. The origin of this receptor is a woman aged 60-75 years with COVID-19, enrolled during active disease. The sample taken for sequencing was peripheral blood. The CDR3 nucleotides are TGCGCCAGCAGCGCTAGGATGCCTGGCGAAAAACTGTTTTTT. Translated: CASSARMPGEKLFF.